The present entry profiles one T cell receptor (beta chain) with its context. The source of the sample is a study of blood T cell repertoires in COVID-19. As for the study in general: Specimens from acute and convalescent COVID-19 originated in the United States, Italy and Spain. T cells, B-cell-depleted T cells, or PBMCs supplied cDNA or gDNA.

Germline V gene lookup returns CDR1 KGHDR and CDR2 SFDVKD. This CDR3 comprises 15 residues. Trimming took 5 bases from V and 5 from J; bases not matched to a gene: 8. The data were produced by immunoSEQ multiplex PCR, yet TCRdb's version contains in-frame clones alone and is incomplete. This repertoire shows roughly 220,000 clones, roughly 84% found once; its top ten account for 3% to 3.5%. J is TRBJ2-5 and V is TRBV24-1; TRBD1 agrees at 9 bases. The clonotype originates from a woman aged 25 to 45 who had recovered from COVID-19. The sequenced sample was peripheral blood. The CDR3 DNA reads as TGTGCCACCAGTGCCTGGACAGGGGAGAGGGAGACCCAGTACTTC. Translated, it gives CATSAWTGERETQYF.